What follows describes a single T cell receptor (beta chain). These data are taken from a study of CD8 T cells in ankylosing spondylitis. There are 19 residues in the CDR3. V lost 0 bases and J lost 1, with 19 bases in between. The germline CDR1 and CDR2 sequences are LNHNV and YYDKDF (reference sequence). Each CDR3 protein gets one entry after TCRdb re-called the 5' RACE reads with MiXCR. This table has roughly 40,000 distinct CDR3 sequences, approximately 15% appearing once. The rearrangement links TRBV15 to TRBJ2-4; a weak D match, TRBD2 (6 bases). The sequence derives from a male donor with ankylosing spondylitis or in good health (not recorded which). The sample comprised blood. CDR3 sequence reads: CATSRESLALKEAKNIQYF. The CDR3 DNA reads TGTGCCACCAGCAGAGAGTCTCTAGCGCTCAAGGAGGCCAAAAACATTCAGTACTTC.